The clone carrying this TCR beta chain is labeled as medium-sized (0.01 to 0.1%). Its antigen remains unknown. The source of the sample is a study of T cells in tumors after PD-1 blockade. Across the whole study: Patients received pembrolizumab 200 mg every 3 weeks or cemiplimab 350 mg every 2 weeks. On average, peripheral blood gave 100,000 to 140,000 TCR templates and 35,000 or so unique clonotypes. Some patients also took daily vismodegib 150 mg during anti-PD-1 treatment. Whole-study findings and limits: Approximately 41% of tumor TCR clonotypes were also found in blood.

Germline values: CDR1 SNHLY, CDR2 FYNNEI. CDR3 length: 12 residues. Trimming at V came to 6 bases and at J to 6 bases, leaving 2 bases not matched to a gene. Sequencing used immunoSEQ multiplex PCR; TCRdb keeps in-frame clones, though not all of them. The data contain fewer than 15,000 clones, roughly four fifths of them singletons. The V call is TRBV2, the J call TRBJ1-2; 9 nucleotides line up with TRBD1. This TCR derives from a human donor with basal cell carcinoma. The source was PBMCs, collected after anti-PD-1 treatment. CDR3 in amino acids: CASRRQGDGYTF. CDR3 nucleotide sequence: TGTGCCAGCAGGAGACAGGGGGATGGCTACACCTTC.